These 30 T cell receptor beta chains came from one sample sequenced in a study of CD8+ T cells in alopecia areata. Following extraction, RNA underwent reverse transcription to cDNA, which served as the sequencing template. Assay: immunoSEQ multiplex PCR; the TCRdb copy retains only in-frame clones and omits some. Found here are approximately 5,600 clones, no singletons; the ten largest cover about 30%. Indicated time point: mouse skin 6 weeks after grafting, around onset of hair loss. The sequenced sample was skin, obtained at week 6. These receptors all come from a C3H/HeJ mouse with alopecia areata. The mouse strain carries the MHC haplotype H2-k.

Points on this clone: These gene names are mouse names. The read halts 3 residues ahead of the CDR3 end, with the missing end drawn from the germline J gene. The J gene is TRBJ1-3, the V gene TRBV29, with 9 bases that match TRBD1. Unmatched junction bases numbered 3, after V lost 2 bases and J lost 4 bases. From germline, CDR1 is MSHET and CDR2 SYDVDS. The CDR3 has 15 residues. The CDR3 loop reads CASSLGDRDGNTLYF. The sequenced CDR3 bases are TGTGCTAGCAGTTTAGGGGACAGGGACGGAAATACG.

At least ten counts were recorded for this clone. Each gene name is a mouse one. With the read ending 4 residues before the CDR3 end, the germline J gene is used to fill in that end. The rearrangement links TRBV31 to TRBJ2-2; 9 positions agree with TRBD2. V trimming: 5 bases; J trimming: 2 bases; junction bases outside the gene matches: 3. The CDR3 is made up of 14 amino acids. Germline V CDR1 and CDR2: GKSSPN, SITVG. The chain's CDR3 is CAWPDWGNTGQLYF. Partial CDR3 DNA: TGTGCCTGGCCCGACTGGGGGAACACCGGG. The entire variable domain, with the rest obtained from reference TRBV31 and TRBJ2-2, is as follows: AQTIHQWPVAEIKAVGSPLSLGCTIKGKSSPNLYWYWQATGGTLQQLFYSITVGQVESVVQLNLSASRPKDDQFILSTEKLLLSHSGFYLCAWPDWGNTGQLYFGEGSKLTVL.

This clone was counted only a few times. Each gene name is a mouse one. The CDR3 end is not reached by the read, which stops 4 residues before it; the germline J gene fills it in. J is TRBJ2-1 and V is TRBV31; TRBD2 is a possible D gene (6 bases). Germline CDR1 and CDR2: GKSSPN and SITVG. The CDR3 has 14 residues. Trimming removed 4 bases from V and 1 base from J, with 11 bases in between. CDR3 bases read: TGTGCCTGGAAATTGCTGGGGAACTATGCT. Its protein is CAWKLLGNYA. The full CDR3 protein is CAWKLLGNYAEQFF.

Comment on this clone: Any gene name here is a mouse gene name. The sequenced fragment ends 4 residues before the CDR3 boundary, so the rest is inferred from the germline J gene. This chain links TRBV14 with TRBJ1-1; 10 bases are shared with TRBD1. The CDR3 consists of 16 residues. Germline CDR1 reads SGHDT; CDR2 reads FRDEAV. V gave up 2 bases and J gave up 0 bases; unmatched junction bases: 4. CDR3 sequence: CASSLRDRGANTEVFF. CDR3 DNA, as far as it was read: TGTGCCAGCAGTTTACGGGACAGGGGTGCAAACACA.

Regarding this clone: Gene names denote mouse genes. The read terminates 4 residues ahead of where the CDR3 ends, so the germline J gene completes it. The chain uses TRBV13-1 and TRBJ2-5; 9 bases match TRBD2. Germline trimming cut 2 bases from V and 2 bases from J; bases unmatched to any gene: 0. This CDR3 region has 14 residues. CDR1 is NSHNY, CDR2 SYGAGN, per germline. The part of the CDR3 DNA that was read is TGTGCCAGCAGTGACTGGGGGGGCCAAGAC. Protein sequence: CASSDWGGQD. The whole CDR3 reads CASSDWGGQDTQYF.

Relative to its sample, this clone is medium-sized. All gene names here are mouse names. Sequencing ends 4 residues short of the CDR3 end; the germline J gene provides the rest. The chain recombines TRBV1 with TRBJ2-1, with D possibly being TRBD2 (6 bases). This CDR3 is built from 14 residues. The V and J ends lost 0 bases and 5 bases respectively, with 8 bases between them. Germline CDR1 NSQYPW, CDR2 LRSPGD (reference sequence). CDR3 sequence reads: CTCSADGGDAEQFF. CDR3 DNA, as far as it was read: TGCACCTGCAGTGCAGATGGGGGTGATGCT.

This clone turned up a few times. Gene labels here are mouse ones. The CDR3 end falls 4 residues outside the read, so it is completed with the germline J gene. The V call is TRBV29, the J call TRBJ2-4, with 7 nucleotides matching TRBD1. V lost 5 bases to trimming and J lost 1 base; unmatched junction nucleotides: 6. This CDR3 has 15 amino acids. From germline, CDR1 is MSHET and CDR2 SYDVDS. The CDR3 loop is CASSPQDRGQNTLYF. CDR3 DNA, as far as it was read: TGTGCTAGCAGTCCCCAAGACAGGGGTCAAAAC.

In its sample, this clone was seen many times. The germline and genes are mouse ones. The read halts 4 residues ahead of the CDR3 end, with the missing end drawn from the germline J gene. The chain joins TRBV17 to TRBJ2-7; 9 nucleotides agree with TRBD2. The CDR3 consists of 14 residues. V lost 6 bases to trimming and J lost 0 bases; unmatched junction nucleotides: 3. Germline V gives CDR1 MNHDT, CDR2 YYDKIL. The sequenced part of the CDR3 DNA is TGTGCTAGCAGGATCTGGGGGGGCTCCTAT. As protein: CASRIWGGSY. The full CDR3 sequence reads CASRIWGGSYEQYF.

Points on this clone: Any gene name here is a mouse gene name. The read finishes 4 residues shy of the CDR3 end, and the germline J gene is used to complete it. The chain combines TRBV19 with TRBJ2-5, with a tentative D call TRBD1 (5 bases). V was trimmed by 0 bases and J by 2 bases, leaving 7 bases between them. The CDR3 totals 14 residues. Germline V lookup: CDR1 FNHDT, CDR2 SITEND (reference sequence). The CDR3 bases that were read are TGTGCCAGCAGTATAGCTGACAGCCAAGAC. It codes for CASSIADSQD. The CDR3 as a whole reads CASSIADSQDTQYF.

Concerning this clone itself: The germline and genes are mouse ones. The CDR3 goes on 4 residues after the read ends, and that part is filled in from the germline J gene. The rearrangement links TRBV2 to TRBJ1-1; D is unclear. The CDR3 loop spans 14 amino acids. The germline gives CDR1 LGHNA, CDR2 YSYQKL. Trimming left V 0 bases short and J 2 bases short, with 7 bases between. Partial CDR3 DNA: TGTGCCAGCAGCCAAGAAGCAGTTAACACA. It yields the protein CASSQEAVNT. The full CDR3 reads CASSQEAVNTEVFF.

Notes on this clone: Germline and genes here are mouse. The read terminates 3 residues before the CDR3 end, so the remaining end is supplied by the germline J gene. The rearrangement joins TRBV2 to TRBJ1-6; no definite D call. Being an ORF, TRBJ1-6 has a function that is uncertain. The germline V and J ends were trimmed by 2 bases and 3 bases, with 5 bases remaining between them. Germline V gene data show CDR1 as LGHNA and CDR2 as YSYQKL. There are 14 residues in the CDR3. Incomplete CDR3 DNA: TGTGCCAGCAGCCAACAGGTCTATAATTCGCCC. Translation: CASSQQVYNSP. The CDR3 as a whole reads CASSQQVYNSPLYF.

By share of the sample, this clone is large (0.1 to 1%). Mouse gene names apply. The CDR3 goes on 4 residues after the read ends, and that part is filled in from the germline J gene. The rearrangement joins TRBV19 to TRBJ2-4; D is possibly TRBD2 (6 bases). There are 17 residues in the CDR3. Germline CDR1 and CDR2: FNHDT and SITEND (reference sequence). The V end lost 0 bases, the J end lost 0 bases, and 14 bases lay between the germline ends. The CDR3 loop reads CASSIASWGTSQNTLYF. The part of the CDR3 DNA that was read is TGTGCCAGCAGTATAGCTAGTTGGGGGACTAGTCAAAAC.

This clone was seen repeatedly, ten times or more. The gene names given are mouse names. Read sequence stops 4 residues before the CDR3 end, and the germline J gene provides the missing end. The chain is built from TRBV29 and TRBJ2-3; 9 nucleotides line up with TRBD1. V shed 5 bases and J 1 base; nucleotides not matched to a gene: 1. Looked up from germline, CDR1 is MSHET and CDR2 is SYDVDS. This CDR3 has 14 residues. The DNA read from the CDR3 is TGTGCTAGCAGTACAGGGGGCGGTGCAGAA. It encodes CASSTGGGAE. The entire CDR3 sequence reads CASSTGGGAETLYF.

The sample holds many counts of this clone. Germline and genes here are mouse. The read terminates 4 residues before the CDR3 end, so the remaining end is supplied by the germline J gene. V gene TRBV16 combines with J gene TRBJ2-1; possible D gene TRBD2, 5 bases. Germline-derived CDR1 and CDR2 are SGHSA and FRNQAP. The ends were cut back, 7 bases at V and 4 bases at J, with 11 bases in the middle. This CDR3 is built from 13 residues. CDR3: CASNWRGYAEQFF. The part of the CDR3 DNA that was read is TGTGCAAGCAACTGGCGGGGTTATGCT.

This clone was counted at least ten times. The genes and germline here are from mouse. The CDR3 is cut off 4 residues early in the read; its end comes from the germline J gene. J is TRBJ2-3 and V is TRBV19; 7 bases map to TRBD1. Germline CDR1 reads FNHDT; CDR2 reads SITEND (reference sequence). The CDR3 contains 13 residues. J gave up 2 bases and V 5 bases, and 2 bases lay outside the gene matches. The covered CDR3 bases are TGTGCCAGCAGACAGGGGTTTGCAGAA. It is translated as CASRQGFAE. The complete CDR3 reads CASRQGFAETLYF. The whole variable domain, remainder taken from reference TRBV19 and TRBJ2-3, is GGIITQTPKFLIGQEGQKLTLKCQQNFNHDTMYWYRQDSGKGLRLIYYSITENDLQKGDLSEGYDASREKKSSFSLTVTSAQKNEMAVFLCASRQGFAETLYFGSGTRLTVL.

This clone was recorded many times. Gene names and germline refer to mouse. The read ends 4 residues early relative to the CDR3; the germline J gene fills the gap. The chain links TRBV13-1 to TRBJ1-2; the D gene is possibly TRBD1 (5 bases). CDR1 and CDR2 from the germline V gene are NSHNY and SYGAGN. The CDR3 has 12 amino acids. The CDR3 bases that were read are TGTGCCAGCAGGGACCGACAGTCC. It translates to CASRDRQS. The entire CDR3 sequence reads CASRDRQSDYTF.

This clone was seen at least ten times. These gene names are mouse names. The sequence runs out 4 residues before the end of the CDR3; the remainder is reconstructed from the germline J gene. J is TRBJ2-7 and V is TRBV13-1; 11 nucleotides align to TRBD2. The CDR3 is made up of 17 amino acids. The V and J ends lost 2 bases and 0 bases, in that order; junction bases with no gene match: 7. The germline gives CDR1 NSHNY, CDR2 SYGAGN. Incomplete CDR3 DNA: TGTGCCAGCAGTGAAGCCCGGGACTGGGGGAGCTCCTAT. Translating gives CASSEARDWGSSY. The complete CDR3 reads CASSEARDWGSSYEQYF.

This clone was counted ten times or more. Gene names are mouse gene names. The CDR3 is cut off 3 residues early in the read; its end comes from the germline J gene. This chain links TRBV31 with TRBJ1-6; D is undetermined. TRBJ1-6 falls under the ORF class, with uncertain function. Between the trimmed V and J ends, which lost 3 bases and 0 bases, there was a span of 9 bases. Per the germline V gene, CDR1 is GKSSPN and CDR2 is SITVG. The CDR3 is made up of 15 amino acids. The CDR3 sequence is CAWSSKGSYNSPLYF. The sequenced part of the CDR3 DNA is TGTGCCTGGAGCAGTAAGGGTTCCTATAATTCGCCC.

Notes on this clone: Any gene name here is a mouse gene name. The read terminates 4 residues ahead of where the CDR3 ends, so the germline J gene completes it. The chain carries TRBV19 and TRBJ2-2; 8 nucleotides agree with TRBD2. The CDR3 is 16 amino acids. Germline CDR1 is FNHDT and CDR2 is SITEND (reference sequence). V was clipped by 3 bases and J by 1 base; unmatched bases: 5. The DNA read from the CDR3 is TGTGCCAGCAGTAAAACTGGGGGAGAAAACACCGGG. Protein product: CASSKTGGENTG. In full, the CDR3 reads CASSKTGGENTGQLYF.

As regards this clone: Here the gene names and germline are mouse. The sequence runs out 4 residues before the end of the CDR3; the remainder is reconstructed from the germline J gene. This sequence joins TRBV29 and TRBJ1-2, with D possibly being TRBD1 (6 bases). The length of the CDR3 is 14 residues. Germline V CDR1 and CDR2: MSHET, SYDVDS. Trimming cost V 5 bases and J 0 bases, with 10 bases left between them. Incomplete CDR3 DNA: TGTGCTAGCAGTCGGGACAATGCAAACTCC. Translated: CASSRDNANS. The full CDR3 protein reads CASSRDNANSDYTF.

This clone showed up just a few times. Germline and genes: mouse. Sequencing ends 4 residues short of the CDR3 end; the germline J gene provides the rest. The same CDR3 is also encoded by other DNA sequences in this sample. The chain carries TRBV19 and TRBJ2-5; 8 bases agree with TRBD2. The germline gives CDR1 FNHDT, CDR2 SITEND (reference sequence). V lost 4 bases and J lost 2; bases outside the gene matches: 3. The CDR3 loop spans 14 amino acids. The sequenced CDR3 bases are TGTGCCAGCAGTCCCACTGGGGGCCAAGAC. This codes for CASSPTGGQD. The full CDR3 sequence reads CASSPTGGQDTQYF.

The sample holds many counts of this clone. Gene names denote mouse genes. The read finishes 4 residues shy of the CDR3 end, and the germline J gene is used to complete it. V gene TRBV5 combines with J gene TRBJ2-2, with D maybe TRBD2 (5 bases). With 4 bases removed from V and 2 bases from J, the gap between germline ends came to 8 bases. The length of the CDR3 is 14 residues. CDR1 is LGHNA, CDR2 YNLKQL, per germline (reference sequence). The CDR3 DNA, read in part, is TGTGCCAGCAGCCCCTGGGTCAACACCGGG. Amino acid sequence: CASSPWVNTG. From start to end, the CDR3 is CASSPWVNTGQLYF.

At least ten counts were recorded for this clone. The genes are named according to mouse. The CDR3 end lies 4 residues beyond the end of the read and is filled in from the germline J gene. This chain links TRBV13-3 with TRBJ2-1, with a possible D match to TRBD1 (6 bases). CDR1 is NNHDY and CDR2 is SYVADS in the germline V gene. V dropped 5 bases and J dropped 1 base, with 7 bases sitting between them. This CDR3 has 13 residues. Partial CDR3 DNA: TGTGCCAGCAGCGGACAGAACTATGCT. Its translation: CASSGQNYA. In full, the CDR3 reads CASSGQNYAEQFF.

This clone was picked up a small number of times. Gene names and germline match the mouse. Coverage ceases 4 residues before the CDR3 finishes, and the germline J gene fills in the end. The chain carries TRBV13-2 and TRBJ2-1; 9 positions agree with TRBD2. Germline loops: CDR1 NNHNN, CDR2 SYGAGS (reference sequence). The CDR3 is 16 amino acids. The ends lost 2 bases at V and 3 bases at J; junction bases unmatched: 6. Incomplete CDR3 DNA: TGTGCCAGCGGTGAGGAAATGGGGGGGCTCTATGCT. Translating it yields CASGEEMGGLYA. The whole CDR3 reads CASGEEMGGLYAEQFF.

Many counts were recorded for this clone. The listed genes are named as in mouse. The CDR3 end lies 4 residues beyond the end of the read and is filled in from the germline J gene. Different DNA sequences within this sample yield the same CDR3. This chain joins TRBV19 and TRBJ1-1; TRBD1 matches at 8 bases. Germline V gives CDR1 FNHDT, CDR2 SITEND (reference sequence). V was pared by 4 bases and J by 0 bases, with 2 bases of the junction left unmatched. The CDR3 spans 14 residues. The CDR3 spells CASSPDRANTEVFF. Incomplete CDR3 DNA: TGTGCCAGCAGTCCGGACAGGGCAAACACA.

This clone turned up a few times. Gene and germline names: mouse. The CDR3 goes on 3 residues after the read ends, and that part is filled in from the germline J gene. This chain links TRBV2 with TRBJ1-6; D not resolved. TRBJ1-6 is an ORF; its function is uncertain. V was pared by 0 bases and J by 6 bases, with 6 bases between. CDR3 length: 14 residues. Germline V gene sequence: CDR1 LGHNA, CDR2 YSYQKL. The CDR3 region is CASSQDASNSPLYF. The CDR3 bases that were read are TGTGCCAGCAGCCAAGACGCCAGTAATTCGCCC.

Turning to this clone: The genes and germline here are from mouse. The read ends 4 residues early relative to the CDR3; the germline J gene fills the gap. This chain links TRBV1 with TRBJ1-1; the match to TRBD1 covers 9 bases. J gave up 4 bases and V 3 bases, and 3 bases lay outside the gene matches. The germline CDR1 and CDR2 sequences are NSQYPW and LRSPGD (reference sequence). This CDR3 has 14 amino acids. CDR3 region: CTCSAPGQGTEVFF. The sequenced CDR3 bases are TGCACCTGCAGTGCCCCGGGACAGGGCACA.

This clone was found a few times. The gene symbols are mouse symbols. Read coverage stops 3 residues before the CDR3 terminus; the germline J gene supplies the remainder. This chain joins TRBV1 and TRBJ1-6, with 9 bases lining up with TRBD1. TRBJ1-6 is an ORF, with its function uncertain. There are 16 residues in the CDR3. V lost 6 bases to trimming and J lost 0 bases; unmatched junction nucleotides: 3. Germline lookup yields CDR1 NSQYPW and CDR2 LRSPGD (reference sequence). This CDR3 is CTCRDRGPSYNSPLYF. CDR3 bases read: TGCACCTGCAGGGACAGGGGTCCTTCCTATAATTCGCCC.

This clone has at least ten counts. Gene names are mouse gene names. From the germline J gene comes the end of the CDR3, since the read stops 4 residues before it. The V and J genes are TRBV29 and TRBJ2-4; 10 nucleotides match TRBD2. In germline, CDR1 is MSHET, CDR2 SYDVDS. Trimming took 0 bases from V and 0 from J; bases not matched to a gene: 3. The CDR3 totals 17 residues. CDR3 loop: CASSLSGLGASQNTLYF. The sequenced CDR3 bases are TGTGCTAGCAGTTTATCTGGACTGGGGGCTAGTCAAAAC.

This clone was found a few times. Mouse germline and gene names are used. The sequence runs out 4 residues before the end of the CDR3; the remainder is reconstructed from the germline J gene. V and J are TRBV13-2 and TRBJ2-7; 11 positions agree with TRBD2. This CDR3 is built from 14 residues. The germline gives CDR1 NNHNN, CDR2 SYGAGS (reference sequence). The CDR3 DNA, read in part, is TGTGCCAGCGGGCCCCGGGACTGGGGGTAT. This translates into CASGPRDWGY. The full CDR3 protein reads CASGPRDWGYEQYF.